Detailed here is one TCR beta chain. This sample stems from a study of blood T cell repertoires in COVID-19. As for the study in general: Some COVID-19 samples were acute and others convalescent; all came from the United States, Italy and Spain. Nucleic acid was either cDNA or gDNA, and it came from T cells, B-cell-depleted T cells, or PBMCs.

This CDR3 is 14 amino acids long. V was pared by 7 bases and J by 7 bases, with 6 bases of the junction left unmatched. Germline V CDR1 and CDR2: MDHEN, SYDVKM. Only in-frame clones appear in the TCRdb table, and some are missing; sequencing was by immunoSEQ multiplex PCR. The sample has roughly 250,000 clones, 85% to 90% seen once. The specimen sequenced was peripheral blood. This clonotype was sampled from a woman aged 40 to 50 with acute or convalescent COVID-19. The chain combines TRBV28 with TRBJ2-1; 11 bases are a match to TRBD1. The CDR3 coding sequence is TGTGCCAGCACTCAAGGACAGGGGGCTAATGAGCAGTTCTTC. Amino acid sequence: CASTQGQGANEQFF.